The 29 T cell receptor beta chains below come from one sample, sequenced in a study of identical twins. Each CDR3 protein gets one entry after TCRdb re-called the 5' RACE reads with MiXCR. The data hold roughly 1.6 million distinct CDR3 sequences, with about 30% observed a single time. Sequenced: cord blood. The receptors were sampled from a newborn girl in good health.

This clonotype has just one count. A junction boundary mismatches the germline segment, possibly from a read error. The V gene is TRBV9, the J gene TRBJ2-1; D may be TRBD1 (6 bases). Germline V gene sequence: CDR1 SGDLS, CDR2 YYNGEE. The CDR3 covers 17 residues. The CDR3 region has the DNA TGTGCCGGCAGCGTAGACCTTTGGACAGATTCCTACAATGAGCAGTTCTTC. Translation gives CAGSVDLWTDSYNEQFF.

This clonotype was recorded a few times. The J gene is TRBJ2-3, the V gene TRBV15; D is possibly TRBD1 (5 bases). The CDR3 has 17 amino acids. V gave up 0 bases and J gave up 3 bases, with 16 bases separating them. Germline lookup yields CDR1 LNHNV and CDR2 YYDKDF (reference sequence). The DNA of the CDR3 is TGTGCCACCAGCAGAGATCTTGGGGCCTGGTCGACAGATACGCAGTATTTT. It is translated as CATSRDLGAWSTDTQYF.

This clonotype was detected a few times. This rearrangement joins TRBV6-1 to TRBJ1-1, with 8 bases fitting TRBD1. The CDR3 runs to 14 residues. Germline CDR1 MNHNS, CDR2 SASEGT. With V trimmed by 5 bases and J by 4 bases, 6 bases remained unmatched. The CDR3 DNA is TGTGCCAGCAGTCCTAACAGGGGGGGCACTGAAGCTTTCTTT. It yields the protein CASSPNRGGTEAFF.

A few counts support this clonotype. The chain carries TRBV4-2 and TRBJ1-3; 7 bases match TRBD1. V gave up 0 bases and J gave up 6 bases; unmatched junction bases: 8. Germline assignment: CDR1 LGHNA and CDR2 YNFKEQ. The CDR3 spans 16 residues. CDR3 protein: CASSQEATGPINTIYF. In nucleotides, the CDR3 is TGTGCCAGCAGCCAAGAAGCGACAGGGCCCATAAACACCATATATTTT.

In this sample, this clonotype turned up a few times. The rearrangement uses TRBV5-1 and TRBJ1-1, with 7 positions matching TRBD1. Germline trimming cut 4 bases from V and 7 bases from J; bases unmatched to any gene: 10. The CDR3 contains 14 residues. Germline values: CDR1 SGHRS, CDR2 YFSETQ. The CDR3 nucleotides read TGCGCCAGCAGCGTTCGGGACAGAGGGATTGAAGCTTTCTTT. Protein: CASSVRDRGIEAFF.

This clonotype was observed a handful of times. V and J are TRBV28 and TRBJ2-3; TRBD1 matches 7 bases. With V trimmed by 7 bases and J by 3 bases, 7 bases remained unmatched. This CDR3 is 14 amino acids long. The V gene's germline CDR1 is MDHEN and CDR2 SYDVKM. CDR3 bases: TGTGCCAGCAAAACAGGGGAGAGGACAGATACGCAGTATTTT. It is translated as CASKTGERTDTQYF.

The rearrangement uses TRBV10-3 and TRBJ1-2, with 8 bases that match TRBD1. CDR1 and CDR2 from the germline V gene are ENHRY and SYGVKD. V was pared by 3 bases and J by 1 base, with 4 bases of the junction left unmatched. The CDR3 consists of 15 residues. The CDR3 reads CAISDTGGSNYGYTF. The CDR3 DNA sequence: TGTGCCATCAGTGATACAGGGGGTAGTAACTATGGCTACACCTTC.

This rearrangement joins TRBV7-9 to TRBJ2-1, with D uncertain. CDR3 length: 11 amino acids. Trimming pared 5 bases from V and 12 bases from J, leaving 11 bases between. In germline, CDR1 is SEHNR, CDR2 FQNEAQ (reference sequence). Here the CDR3 DNA reads TGTGCCAGCAGCCTCCCCGAAGGGCAGTTCTTC. Protein sequence: CASSLPEGQFF.

The V gene is TRBV5-1, the J gene TRBJ2-3; 12 bases align to TRBD2. Germline CDR1 is SGHRS and CDR2 is YFSETQ. The CDR3 length is 18 residues. V lost 0 bases to trimming and J lost 0 bases; unmatched junction nucleotides: 5. The CDR3 loop reads CASSLAPTSGGSTDTQYF. As DNA, the CDR3 is TGCGCCAGCAGCTTGGCCCCGACTAGCGGGGGTAGCACAGATACGCAGTATTTT.

This clonotype was detected a few times. The V call is TRBV5-1, the J call TRBJ2-7; 11 positions match TRBD2. The CDR3 is 14 amino acids. Germline V gene lookup returns CDR1 SGHRS and CDR2 YFSETQ. J gave up 2 bases and V 3 bases, and 1 base lay outside the gene matches. CDR3 bases: TGCGCCAGCAGCTCTAGCGGGAGGCCCTACGAGCAGTACTTC. As protein: CASSSSGRPYEQYF.

The V gene is TRBV20-1, the J gene TRBJ2-1, with TRBD2 matching 11 bases. The V segment lost 5 bases and the J segment 7 bases; nucleotides outside the gene matches: 13. The length of the CDR3 is 16 residues. In germline, CDR1 is DFQATT, CDR2 SNEGSKA (reference sequence). The CDR3, as DNA: TGCAGTGCTGTAGGCCGGAGACTAGCGGGAAAGAATGAGCAGTTCTTC. This gives the protein CSAVGRRLAGKNEQFF.

This clonotype was found a few times. CDR3 sequence reads: CATSDRNDVDTQYF. In DNA form, the CDR3 reads TGTGCCACCAGTGACCGAAACGATGTAGATACGCAGTATTTT. The J gene is TRBJ2-3, the V gene TRBV24-1; D is unclear. Germline assignment: CDR1 KGHDR and CDR2 SFDVKD. There are 14 residues in the CDR3. Trimming took 4 bases from V and 5 from J, leaving 12 bases between them.

The chain uses TRBV2 and TRBJ2-1; D gene unclear. This CDR3 region has 13 residues. Germline V gene data show CDR1 as SNHLY and CDR2 as FYNNEI. Trimming cost V 6 bases and J 7 bases, with 13 bases left between them. The DNA for the CDR3 is TGTGCCAGCAGGAGGTCCCTGGATAATGAGCAGTTCTTC. It yields the protein CASRRSLDNEQFF.

This clonotype occurred once. The CDR3 spells CASSQRLAGGTYEQYF. The CDR3 nucleotides read TGCGCCAGCAGCCAAAGGCTAGCGGGGGGCACATATGAGCAGTACTTC. The genes are TRBV4-1 and TRBJ2-5; 11 bases are a match to TRBD2. V trimming: 2 bases; J trimming: 11 bases; junction bases outside the gene matches: 13. CDR3 length equals 16 residues. Germline CDR1 reads MGHRA; CDR2 reads YSYEKL.

This clonotype was counted a few times. The chain employs TRBV27 and TRBJ2-1, with 15 bases fitting TRBD2. This CDR3 contains 19 residues. Losses at the gene ends were 2 bases for V and 0 bases for J; bases not matched to a gene: 5. Germline V CDR1 and CDR2: MNHEY, SMNVEV (reference sequence). Here the CDR3 reads CASSLTGTSGRISYNEQFF. In DNA form, the CDR3 reads TGTGCCAGCAGTTTAACTGGGACTAGCGGGAGGATCTCCTACAATGAGCAGTTCTTC.

About this clonotype itself: The junction differs from germline at one of its ends, possibly a read error. This chain joins TRBV28 and TRBJ2-7; D gene uncertain. The CDR3 loop spans 11 amino acids. The V gene's germline CDR1 is MDHEN and CDR2 SYDVKM. As DNA, the CDR3 is TGTGCCAGCAATGCGGCCTACGACCAGTACTTC. Translated: CASNAAYDQYF.

The V gene is TRBV20-1, the J gene TRBJ1-5; 10 positions match TRBD1. Germline CDR1 is DFQATT and CDR2 is SNEGSKA (reference sequence). CDR3 length equals 16 residues. V dropped 0 bases and J dropped 3; count of bases not matched to a gene: 5. CDR3 nucleotide sequence: TGCAGTGCTAGAGAGCGGGACAGGGGTACCAATCAGCCCCAGCATTTT. The encoded protein is CSARERDRGTNQPQHF.

This clonotype was seen a handful of times. The chain links TRBV20-1 to TRBJ2-1; tentative D call: TRBD2 (6 bases). The germline V gene has CDR1 DFQATT and CDR2 SNEGSKA (reference sequence). CDR3 size: 13 residues. Trimming shortened V by 7 bases and J by 6 bases, and 16 bases separated the two germline ends. The CDR3 is CSVWGVPANEQFF. The CDR3 nucleotides read TGCAGTGTGTGGGGGGTGCCGGCCAATGAGCAGTTCTTC.

The chain carries TRBV6-1 and TRBJ2-1; TRBD2 matches at 11 bases. V lost 6 bases, J lost 7 bases, and 5 bases stayed unmatched. The germline V gene encodes CDR1 MNHNS and CDR2 SASEGT. The CDR3 contains 14 residues. The CDR3 loop reads CASRVTSGKNEQFF. The CDR3 DNA reads as TGTGCCAGCAGAGTGACTAGCGGGAAGAATGAGCAGTTCTTC.

The chain recombines TRBV10-3 with TRBJ1-2; 9 nucleotides line up with TRBD1. This CDR3 spans 14 amino acids. The germline CDR1 and CDR2 sequences are ENHRY and SYGVKD. J was trimmed by 8 bases and V by 10 bases; bases with no gene match: 14. CDR3 region: CANRDRVPGGGYTF. The CDR3 DNA sequence: TGTGCCAATCGGGACAGGGTACCCGGGGGCGGCTACACCTTC.

The gene calls are TRBV29-1 and TRBJ2-7; D is perhaps TRBD2 (6 bases). The CDR3 extends over 12 amino acids. CDR1 is SQVTM, CDR2 ANQGSEA, per germline. The CDR3 bases are TGCACCCTCTCGGGGGACGTGGACGAGCAGTACTTC. This encodes CTLSGDVDEQYF.

With respect to this clonotype: Given a much more abundant clone one base away, this may be a read error. V usage is TRBV12-3 or TRBV12-4 and J usage is TRBJ2-1; TRBD2 matches at 8 bases. The DNA end is more similar to TRBJ2-7, so the J call may be wrong. CDR3 size: 15 residues. The CDR3 here is CASSFRRGEYNEQYF. For the CDR3, the DNA is TGTGCCAGCAGTTTTCGGCGGGGGGAATACAATGAGCAGTACTTC.

This clonotype turned up a few times. The gene calls are TRBV5-1 and TRBJ2-5; D possibly corresponds to TRBD2 (7 bases). The CDR3 extends over 15 amino acids. The V end was cut by 0 bases, the J end by 11 bases, with 20 bases between. Per the germline V gene, CDR1 is SGHRS and CDR2 is YFSETQ. The CDR3, as DNA: TGCGCCAGCAGCTTGGCTAGCGGCGGGGACAATGAGCAGTACTTC. This sequence encodes CASSLASGGDNEQYF.

The chain uses TRBV27 and TRBJ2-1, with a weak D call TRBD1 (6 bases). Between the trimmed V and J ends, which lost 1 base and 2 bases, there was a span of 6 bases. Germline-derived CDR1 and CDR2 are MNHEY and SMNVEV (reference sequence). The CDR3 contains 14 residues. Written as DNA, the CDR3 is TGTGCCAGCAGTTTATGGGACACCTACAATGAGCAGTTCTTC. It yields the protein CASSLWDTYNEQFF.

A single count supports this clonotype. The V gene is TRBV6-6, the J gene TRBJ1-1; D unclear. Trimming left V 6 bases short and J 0 bases short, with 11 bases between. The CDR3 has 14 residues. CDR1 and CDR2 from the germline V gene are MNHNY and SVGAGI (reference sequence). CDR3 region: CASRPGRLNTEAFF. CDR3 bases: TGTGCCAGCAGGCCAGGCCGGCTGAACACTGAAGCTTTCTTT.

The CDR3 region has the DNA TGTGCCAGCACGGGACATCCGAGCTCCTACGAGCAGTACTTC. Translating gives CASTGHPSSYEQYF. V is TRBV6-1 and J is TRBJ2-7; the D gene is possibly TRBD1 (6 bases). The CDR3 has 14 amino acids. CDR1 and CDR2 (germline): MNHNS, SASEGT. The ends were cut back, 7 bases at V and 0 bases at J, with 13 bases in the middle.

This clonotype occurred a few times. The rearrangement joins TRBV9 to TRBJ2-3, with 7 bases lining up with TRBD2. V gave up 1 base and J gave up 2 bases; unmatched junction bases: 4. The CDR3 sequence is 15 residues long. CDR1 SGDLS and CDR2 YYNGEE come from the germline V gene. The CDR3 region is CASSVLGLSTDTQYF. The CDR3 nucleotides read TGTGCCAGCAGCGTATTGGGACTATCCACAGATACGCAGTATTTT.

The genes are TRBV20-1 and TRBJ2-5; 8 bases fit TRBD1. The J call may be wrong; the DNA end is better matched by TRBJ2-7. CDR1 DFQATT and CDR2 SNEGSKA come from the germline V gene (reference sequence). The CDR3 has 14 residues. The CDR3 bases are TGCAGTGGAGAAAGGCGGCAGGGGGCGGGCGAGCAGTACTTC. It yields the protein CSGERRQGAGEQYF.

The J gene is TRBJ2-7, the V gene TRBV7-9, with 12 bases lining up with TRBD1. The V and J ends lost 7 bases and 7 bases, in that order; junction bases with no gene match: 11. There are 15 residues in the CDR3. Per germline, CDR1 SEHNR and CDR2 FQNEAQ (reference sequence). CDR3 sequence reads: CASIISGQGAQEQYF. The DNA for the CDR3 is TGTGCCAGCATCATTTCGGGACAGGGGGCTCAAGAGCAGTACTTC.